A selection of T cell receptor beta chains follows, all from one sample in a study of T cell responses to AZD1222 COVID-19 vaccine. Assay: immunoSEQ multiplex PCR; the TCRdb copy retains only in-frame clones and omits some. This sample yields more than 85,000 clones, of which nearly 90% are seen a single time; approximately 3.5% belongs to the top ten. Specimen: peripheral blood, collected on day 0 of AZD1222 vaccination. These receptors were taken from an adult in good health. The CDR3 runs from the conserved cysteine through the conserved F or W. Fields, in order: V gene, J gene, D gene, clone size, CDR3 DNA, CDR3 protein. D genes are given only for firm matches. Expanded clones are given a class, and other clones once, few, many or no size at all.

v_gene: TRBV19; j_gene: TRBJ2-7; d_gene: NA; abundance: few; CDR3nt: TGTGCCAGTGGGGACTACGAGCAGTACTTC; CDR3aa: CASGDYEQYF
v_gene: TRBV12-3/TRBV12-4; j_gene: TRBJ1-1; d_gene: TRBD1; abundance: NA; CDR3nt: TGTGCCAGCACTAGGGGGCCGCGCACTGAAGCTTTCTTT; CDR3aa: CASTRGPRTEAFF
v_gene: TRBV24-1; j_gene: TRBJ2-7; d_gene: NA; abundance: NA; CDR3nt: TGTGCCACCAGTGATGGGAGTTTAGGGTCCTACGAGCAGTACTTC; CDR3aa: CATSDGSLGSYEQYF
v_gene: TRBV6-1; j_gene: TRBJ2-5; d_gene: NA; abundance: NA; CDR3nt: TGTGCCAGCAGTGAAAATTCTTGGGGAGAGACCCAGTACTTC; CDR3aa: CASSENSWGETQYF
v_gene: TRBV7-3; j_gene: TRBJ1-1; d_gene: NA; abundance: NA; CDR3nt: TGTGCCAGCAGCCGGGACTTGAACACTGAAGCTTTCTTT; CDR3aa: CASSRDLNTEAFF
v_gene: TRBV4-1; j_gene: TRBJ1-6; d_gene: TRBD1; abundance: NA; CDR3nt: TGCGCCAGCAGCCAGGACAGGGGATCTTCACCCCTCCACTTT; CDR3aa: CASSQDRGSSPLHF
v_gene: TRBV3-1/TRBV3-2; j_gene: TRBJ2-7; d_gene: NA; abundance: NA; CDR3nt: TGTGCCAGCAGCCAGGGACTTGGGAGCTCCTACGAGCAGTACTTC; CDR3aa: CASSQGLGSSYEQYF
v_gene: TRBV6-1; j_gene: TRBJ1-2; d_gene: NA; abundance: NA; CDR3nt: TGTGCCAGCAGTGACCCGGGGAGGGCCAATGGCTACACCTTC; CDR3aa: CASSDPGRANGYTF
v_gene: TRBV9; j_gene: TRBJ1-1; d_gene: NA; abundance: few; CDR3nt: TGTGCCAGCAGCGGAACTCACCACCGGGCTTCTGAAGCTTTCTTT; CDR3aa: CASSGTHHRASEAFF
v_gene: TRBV5-5; j_gene: TRBJ1-5; d_gene: NA; abundance: NA; CDR3nt: TGTGCCAGCAGCCCAGGGTCCGAAAATCAGCCCCAGCATTTT; CDR3aa: CASSPGSENQPQHF
v_gene: TRBV4-3; j_gene: TRBJ2-5; d_gene: NA; abundance: NA; CDR3nt: TGCGCCAGCAGCCAAGATCCCCCCGGCGGGGCCCGGGAGACCCAGTACTTC; CDR3aa: CASSQDPPGGARETQYF
v_gene: TRBV12-3/TRBV12-4; j_gene: TRBJ1-2; d_gene: NA; abundance: NA; CDR3nt: TGTGCCAGCAGTTTTGAGTCGGACTATGGCTACACCTTC; CDR3aa: CASSFESDYGYTF
v_gene: TRBV10-2; j_gene: TRBJ2-7; d_gene: TRBD2; abundance: NA; CDR3nt: TGCGCCAGCAGTCCCAGACTAGCGGGAGTTGGAGAGCAGTACTTC; CDR3aa: CASSPRLAGVGEQYF
v_gene: TRBV6-6; j_gene: TRBJ2-5; d_gene: TRBD2; abundance: few; CDR3nt: TGTGCCAGCAGTTCACTAGCGGGAAGGGGAGAGACCCAGTACTTC; CDR3aa: CASSSLAGRGETQYF
v_gene: TRBV5-1; j_gene: TRBJ2-5; d_gene: TRBD1; abundance: NA; CDR3nt: TGCGCCAGCATTAACGCCGGGACAGGGGATCAAGAGACCCAGTACTTC; CDR3aa: CASINAGTGDQETQYF
v_gene: TRBV6-2/TRBV6-3; j_gene: TRBJ1-1; d_gene: NA; abundance: NA; CDR3nt: TGTGCCAGCAGTTACTCGAGACAGCGCCGGAACACTGAAGCTTTCTTT; CDR3aa: CASSYSRQRRNTEAFF
v_gene: TRBV10-1; j_gene: TRBJ2-1; d_gene: TRBD2; abundance: NA; CDR3nt: TGCGCCAGCAGTTCTCTAGCGGGAGCGGGCGGTGAGCAGTTCTTC; CDR3aa: CASSSLAGAGGEQFF
v_gene: TRBV6-5; j_gene: TRBJ1-6; d_gene: TRBD1; abundance: NA; CDR3nt: TGTGCCAGCAGGGCACCGGGACAGTCTAATTCACCCCTCCACTTT; CDR3aa: CASRAPGQSNSPLHF
v_gene: TRBV6-1; j_gene: TRBJ1-2; d_gene: NA; abundance: NA; CDR3nt: TGTGCCAGCAGTGAATTGGGGGTTGACGGCTACACCTTC; CDR3aa: CASSELGVDGYTF
v_gene: TRBV5-1; j_gene: TRBJ2-1; d_gene: TRBD2; abundance: NA; CDR3nt: TGCGCCAGCAGCTTGGCCGTCGCGGGAGGGTACAATGAGCAGTTCTTC; CDR3aa: CASSLAVAGGYNEQFF
v_gene: TRBV6-6; j_gene: TRBJ2-4; d_gene: NA; abundance: NA; CDR3nt: TGTGCCAGCAGTTACGAGCTCGGGAGTGAAAACATTCAGTACTTC; CDR3aa: CASSYELGSENIQYF